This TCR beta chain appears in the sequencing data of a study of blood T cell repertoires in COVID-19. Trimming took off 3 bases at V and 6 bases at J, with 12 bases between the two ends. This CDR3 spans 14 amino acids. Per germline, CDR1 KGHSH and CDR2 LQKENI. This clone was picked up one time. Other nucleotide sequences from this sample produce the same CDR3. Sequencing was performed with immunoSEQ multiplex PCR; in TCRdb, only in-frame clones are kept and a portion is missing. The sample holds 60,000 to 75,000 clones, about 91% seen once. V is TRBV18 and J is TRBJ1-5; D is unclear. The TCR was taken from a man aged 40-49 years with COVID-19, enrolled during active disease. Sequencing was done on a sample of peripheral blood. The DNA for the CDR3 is TGTGCCAGCTCACCTGGGAGGGAAGGTCAGCCCCAGCATTTT. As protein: CASSPGREGQPQHF.